What follows are 10 T cell receptor beta chains derived from one specimen sequenced in a study of shared clonotypes between healthy human individuals. Repertoires were generated with immunoSEQ multiplex PCR, while TCRdb's copy carries only in-frame clones and drops some. The profile shows 650,000 to 700,000 clones, less than 95% of them singletons. Sequencing used memory CD8+ T cells from PBMCs. The subset: CD45RO+ cells pooled with CCR7-negative TemRA cells. The receptor source for this set is a man younger than 30 in good health. Some clones in this sample may be carry-over from other donors' samples.

A few counts support this clone. V gene TRBV27 combines with J gene TRBJ2-1; TRBD2 agrees at 13 bases. J gave up 0 bases and V 8 bases, and 13 bases lay outside the gene matches. The germline V gene has CDR1 MNHEY and CDR2 SMNVEV (reference sequence). This CDR3 is 19 amino acids long. The CDR3: CASGQRLAGGPSSYNEQFF. The CDR3 nucleotides read TGTGCCAGCGGCCAAAGACTAGCGGGAGGCCCCAGCTCCTACAATGAGCAGTTCTTC.

The rearrangement uses TRBV7-9 and TRBJ2-5; 10 bases fit TRBD2. The CDR3 sequence is 17 residues long. CDR1 and CDR2 from the germline V gene are SEHNR and FQNEAQ (reference sequence). With 1 base clipped from V and 0 bases from J, the junction kept 5 bases outside the gene matches. CDR3 region: CASSLVVLAGNQETQYF. The CDR3 DNA reads TGTGCCAGCAGCTTAGTTGTACTAGCGGGGAACCAAGAGACCCAGTACTTC.

The CDR3 DNA sequence: TGTGCCAGCAGCGTAGAGACGGACCGCAATGAGCAGTTCTTC. This translates into CASSVETDRNEQFF. This rearrangement joins TRBV9 to TRBJ2-1, with D hard to call. This CDR3 is 14 amino acids long. Looked up from germline, CDR1 is SGDLS and CDR2 is YYNGEE. V was shortened by 0 bases and J by 6 bases, with 10 bases between the two germline ends.

The V and J genes are TRBV27 and TRBJ2-1, with D tentatively TRBD2 (6 bases). The CDR3 is made up of 12 amino acids. Germline V CDR1 and CDR2: MNHEY, SMNVEV (reference sequence). V lost 9 bases and J lost 10, with 16 bases in between. CDR3 sequence: CARTTLAIEQFF. DNA for the CDR3: TGTGCCAGGACAACTCTAGCGATCGAGCAGTTCTTC.

The chain employs TRBV27 and TRBJ2-7; D not resolved. The germline gives CDR1 MNHEY, CDR2 SMNVEV (reference sequence). The germline V and J ends were trimmed by 5 bases and 2 bases, with 13 bases remaining between them. This CDR3 is built from 14 residues. The CDR3 nucleotides read TGTGCCAGCAGTCCCCTGGTAGGGACCTACGAGCAGTACTTC. Its translation: CASSPLVGTYEQYF.

This clone appeared once. This rearrangement joins TRBV6-1 to TRBJ1-1, with D uncertain. V was shortened by 4 bases and J by 1 base, with 7 bases between the two germline ends. The V gene's germline CDR1 is MNHNS and CDR2 SASEGT. The CDR3 is 13 residues long. The CDR3 protein is CASSVQGNTEAFF. In DNA form, the CDR3 reads TGTGCCAGCAGTGTTCAAGGGAACACTGAAGCTTTCTTT.

V gene TRBV9 combines with J gene TRBJ2-5, with D perhaps given as TRBD1 or TRBD2 (5 bases each). CDR3 size: 16 residues. V lost 0 bases, J lost 1 base, and 13 bases lay in between. The germline V gene has CDR1 SGDLS and CDR2 YYNGEE. CDR3 region: CASSVEARGRQETQYF. The DNA of the CDR3 is TGTGCCAGCAGCGTAGAAGCTCGGGGCCGCCAAGAGACCCAGTACTTC.

As DNA, the CDR3 is TGTGCCAGCAGCGCAGGGACAGGAGGAAACATTCAGTACTTC. The encoded protein is CASSAGTGGNIQYF. The rearrangement links TRBV9 to TRBJ2-4; 8 nucleotides agree with TRBD1. The germline V gene has CDR1 SGDLS and CDR2 YYNGEE. The CDR3 covers 14 residues. The V and J ends lost 3 bases and 6 bases, in that order; junction bases with no gene match: 5.

This chain connects TRBV7-8 to TRBJ2-3; the match to TRBD2 covers 8 bases. The germline V gene has CDR1 SGHVS and CDR2 FQNEAQ. The CDR3 extends over 18 amino acids. Trimming cost V 2 bases and J 2 bases; bases outside gene matches: 12. CDR3 nucleotides: TGTGCCAGCAGCTTAAACACCGGGACTAGGACCTTCACAGATACGCAGTATTTT. Translating gives CASSLNTGTRTFTDTQYF.

The chain joins TRBV7-3 to TRBJ2-2, with D perhaps matching TRBD2 (6 bases). V dropped 6 bases and J dropped 6 bases, with 23 bases sitting between them. This CDR3 region has 17 residues. From germline, CDR1 is SGHTA and CDR2 FQGTGA. CDR3 nucleotides: TGTGCCAGCAGTTCTCGGGAGAGCGGCAATTTTCCCGGGGAGCTGTTTTTT. It is translated as CASSSRESGNFPGELFF.